What follows are 9 T cell receptor beta chains derived from one specimen sequenced in a study of beta chain features in type 1 diabetes. Overall study findings and caveats: Shorter TCRB CDR3s, moderately but significantly so, marked every one of the four CD4+ subsets in Type 1 diabetes patients.

Their antigens are not known. Since all of the isolated RNA was reverse transcribed, expressed TCRB transcripts were what got sequenced. Generated by immunoSEQ multiplex PCR, the TCRdb table keeps only in-frame clones and is missing some. The data contain over 200,000 clones, roughly a tenth of them seen just once; the ten biggest clones take up roughly 0.017%. The sequenced material came from naive CD4+ T cells from blood. These receptor sequences come from a man in his thirties or forties with type 1 diabetes.

This clone was detected a few times. V gene TRBV5-4 combines with J gene TRBJ1-1; D may be TRBD1 (6 bases). Germline V gene lookup returns CDR1 SGHNT and CDR2 YYREEE (reference sequence). This CDR3 contains 13 residues. V was cut by 4 bases and J by 2 bases, with 9 bases left in between. Written as DNA, the CDR3 is TGTGCCAGCAGCATACAGGGCAACACTGAAGCTTTCTTT. It is translated as CASSIQGNTEAFF.

This chain joins TRBV19 and TRBJ1-2; 7 bases match TRBD1. Germline loops: CDR1 LNHDA, CDR2 SQIVND (reference sequence). The CDR3 has 15 residues. V lost 11 bases, J lost 5 bases, and 17 bases stayed unmatched. The CDR3 here is CAATSGDSDTYGYTF. As DNA, the CDR3 is TGTGCCGCGACCTCCGGGGACAGTGACACATATGGCTACACCTTC.

This sequence joins TRBV2 and TRBJ1-2; D is undetermined. V was trimmed by 6 bases and J by 8 bases, leaving 13 bases between them. Germline loops: CDR1 SNHLY, CDR2 FYNNEI. This CDR3 is 12 amino acids long. This CDR3 reads CASRVESAGYTF. CDR3 bases: TGTGCCAGCAGGGTGGAGTCGGCCGGCTACACCTTC.

In its sample, this clone was seen a few times. This chain connects TRBV9 to TRBJ2-2; no definite D call. CDR3 length: 13 residues. From germline, CDR1 is SGDLS and CDR2 YYNGEE. The V gene lost 0 bases and the J gene lost 6 bases, with 6 bases spanning the gap. The CDR3 nucleotides read TGTGCCAGCAGCGTAGATGGCCCCGGGGAGCTGTTTTTT. Translation gives CASSVDGPGELFF.

The sample holds a few counts of this clone. The rearrangement uses TRBV6-6 and TRBJ2-3, with TRBD1 matching 8 bases. V shed 4 bases and J 3 bases; nucleotides not matched to a gene: 3. Germline V CDR1 and CDR2: MNHNY, SVGAGI (reference sequence). This CDR3 comprises 14 residues. CDR3 in DNA: TGTGCCAGCAGTTGGACAGGGAATACAGATACGCAGTATTTT. It codes for CASSWTGNTDTQYF.

The gene calls are TRBV5-1 and TRBJ2-1; 11 nucleotides align to TRBD2. The length of the CDR3 is 16 residues. The trim removed 6 bases at V and 4 bases at J, leaving 9 bases unmatched. The germline V gene encodes CDR1 SGHRS and CDR2 YFSETQ. The CDR3 DNA follows: TGCGCCAGCACCCTCTCCGGGACTAGCGGATACAATGAGCAGTTCTTC. As protein: CASTLSGTSGYNEQFF.

The gene calls are TRBV18 and TRBJ1-6; possibly TRBD1 for D (6 bases). The CDR3 sequence is 12 residues long. Germline CDR1 and CDR2: KGHSH and LQKENI. V was clipped by 4 bases and J by 19 bases, with 17 bases between them. The CDR3 coding sequence is TGTGCCAGCTCACGATTCGAGGGGGATGTGCACTTT. This sequence encodes CASSRFEGDVHF.

This chain connects TRBV28 to TRBJ2-1; TRBD2 agrees at 16 bases. Trimming at V came to 4 bases and at J to 4 bases, leaving 10 bases not matched to a gene. In germline, CDR1 is MDHEN, CDR2 SYDVKM. The CDR3 extends over 19 amino acids. For the CDR3, the DNA is TGTGCCAGCAGTTCGCCACCGGGGACTAGCGGGGGGGGGTACAATGAGCAGTTCTTC. Protein: CASSSPPGTSGGGYNEQFF.

The gene calls are TRBV19 and TRBJ1-1; D is perhaps TRBD1 (6 bases). The germline V gene has CDR1 LNHDA and CDR2 SQIVND (reference sequence). The CDR3 contains 14 residues. The V end lost 4 bases, the J end lost 4 bases, and 13 bases lay between the germline ends. The CDR3 coding sequence is TGTGCCAGTAGTAGGACCAACAGGGCCACTGAAGCTTTCTTT. Amino acid sequence: CASSRTNRATEAFF. Looking up the rest from reference TRBV19 and TRBJ1-1 gives the full variable domain: DGGITQSPKYLFRKEGQNVTLSCEQNLNHDAMYWYRQDPGQGLRLIYYSQIVNDFQKGDIAEGYSVSREKKESFPLTVTSAQKNPTAFYLCASSRTNRATEAFFGQGTRLTVV.